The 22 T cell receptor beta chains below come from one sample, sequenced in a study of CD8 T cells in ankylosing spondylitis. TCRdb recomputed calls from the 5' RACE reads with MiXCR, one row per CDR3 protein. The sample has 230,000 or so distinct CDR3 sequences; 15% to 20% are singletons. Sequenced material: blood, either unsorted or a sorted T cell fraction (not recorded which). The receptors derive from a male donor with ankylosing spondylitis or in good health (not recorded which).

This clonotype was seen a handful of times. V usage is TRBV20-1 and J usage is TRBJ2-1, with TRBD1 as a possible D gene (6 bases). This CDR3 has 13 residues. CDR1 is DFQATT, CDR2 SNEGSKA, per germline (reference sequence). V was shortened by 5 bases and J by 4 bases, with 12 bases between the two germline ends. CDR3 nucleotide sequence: TGCAGTGCTCTCCGGGACACATACAATGAGCAGTTCTTC. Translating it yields CSALRDTYNEQFF.

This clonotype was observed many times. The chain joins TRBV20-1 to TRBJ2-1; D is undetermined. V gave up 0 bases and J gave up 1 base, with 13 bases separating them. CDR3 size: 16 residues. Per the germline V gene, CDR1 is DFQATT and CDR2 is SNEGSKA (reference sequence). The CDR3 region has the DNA TGCAGTGCTAGAGACGATGGGAAAAGTTCCTACAATGAGCAGTTCTTC. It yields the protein CSARDDGKSSYNEQFF.

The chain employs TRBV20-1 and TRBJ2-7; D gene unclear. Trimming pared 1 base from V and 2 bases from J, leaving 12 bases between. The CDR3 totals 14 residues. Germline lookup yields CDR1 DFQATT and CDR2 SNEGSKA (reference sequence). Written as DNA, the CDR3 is TGCAGTGCTAGAGCGGTCTTCCAAACCTACGAGCAGTACTTC. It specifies CSARAVFQTYEQYF.

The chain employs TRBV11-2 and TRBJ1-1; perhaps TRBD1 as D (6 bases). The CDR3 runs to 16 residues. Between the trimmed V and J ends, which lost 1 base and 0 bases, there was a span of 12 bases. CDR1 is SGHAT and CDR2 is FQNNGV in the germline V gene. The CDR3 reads CASSLADSFMNTEAFF. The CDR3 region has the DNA TGTGCCAGCAGCTTAGCGGACAGCTTCATGAACACTGAAGCTTTCTTT.

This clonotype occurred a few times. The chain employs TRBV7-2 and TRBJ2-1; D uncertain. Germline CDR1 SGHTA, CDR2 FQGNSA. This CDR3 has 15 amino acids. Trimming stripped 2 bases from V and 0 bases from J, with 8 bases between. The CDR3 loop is CASSLLISSYNEQFF. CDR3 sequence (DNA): TGTGCCAGCAGCTTACTCATAAGCTCCTACAATGAGCAGTTCTTC.

In nucleotides, the CDR3 is TGTGCCAGCAGCTTTCTCCTGCTGCAGACCCAGTACTTC. As protein: CASSFLLLQTQYF. The V gene is TRBV7-8, the J gene TRBJ2-5; D uncertain. This CDR3 contains 13 residues. V lost 3 bases, J lost 6 bases, and 11 bases lay in between. Germline assignment: CDR1 SGHVS and CDR2 FQNEAQ.

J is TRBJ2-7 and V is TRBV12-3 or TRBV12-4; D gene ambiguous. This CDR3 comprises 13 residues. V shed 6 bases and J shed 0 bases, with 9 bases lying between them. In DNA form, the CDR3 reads TGTGCCAGCAGAGCAGAAAGCTCCTACGAGCAGTACTTC. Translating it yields CASRAESSYEQYF.

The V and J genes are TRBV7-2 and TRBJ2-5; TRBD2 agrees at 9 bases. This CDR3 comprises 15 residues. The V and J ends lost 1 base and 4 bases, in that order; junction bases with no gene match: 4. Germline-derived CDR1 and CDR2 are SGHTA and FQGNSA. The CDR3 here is CASSLVAGVGETQYF. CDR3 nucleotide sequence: TGTGCCAGCAGCTTAGTAGCGGGAGTAGGAGAGACCCAGTACTTC.

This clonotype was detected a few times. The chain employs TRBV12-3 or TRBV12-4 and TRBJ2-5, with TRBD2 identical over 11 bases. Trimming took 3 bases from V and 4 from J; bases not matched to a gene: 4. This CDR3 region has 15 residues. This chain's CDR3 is CASSFSGRAPETQYF. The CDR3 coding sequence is TGTGCCAGCAGTTTTAGCGGGAGGGCCCCAGAGACCCAGTACTTC.

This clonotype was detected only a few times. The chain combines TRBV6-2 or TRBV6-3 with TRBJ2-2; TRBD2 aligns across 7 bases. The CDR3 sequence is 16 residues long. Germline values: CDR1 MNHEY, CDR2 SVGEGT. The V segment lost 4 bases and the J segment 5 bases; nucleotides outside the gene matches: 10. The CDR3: CASSSYRTRATGELFF. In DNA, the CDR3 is TGTGCCAGCAGTTCGTACAGGACTAGAGCGACCGGGGAGCTGTTTTTT.

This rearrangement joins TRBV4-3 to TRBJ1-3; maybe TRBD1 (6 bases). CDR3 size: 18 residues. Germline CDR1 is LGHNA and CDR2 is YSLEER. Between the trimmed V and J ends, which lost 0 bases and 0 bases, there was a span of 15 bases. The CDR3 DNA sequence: TGCGCCAGCAGCCAAGAAACCTTCGACAGGAGCTCTGGAAACACCATATATTTT. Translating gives CASSQETFDRSSGNTIYF.

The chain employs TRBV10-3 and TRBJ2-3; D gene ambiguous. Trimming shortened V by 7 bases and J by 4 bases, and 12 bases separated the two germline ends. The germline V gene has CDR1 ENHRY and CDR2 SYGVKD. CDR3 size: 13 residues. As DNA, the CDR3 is TGTGCCATCACCGGAACCGAGCCAGATACGCAGTATTTT. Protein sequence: CAITGTEPDTQYF.

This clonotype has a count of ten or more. CDR3 amino acids: CASSQDIRTQNIQYF. CDR3 DNA sequence: TGCGCCAGCAGCCAAGATATCAGGACACAGAACATTCAGTACTTC. The V call is TRBV4-3, the J call TRBJ2-4; TRBD1 is a possible D gene (5 bases). Looked up from germline, CDR1 is LGHNA and CDR2 is YSLEER. This CDR3 region has 15 residues. The V and J ends lost 0 bases and 7 bases respectively, with 13 bases between them.

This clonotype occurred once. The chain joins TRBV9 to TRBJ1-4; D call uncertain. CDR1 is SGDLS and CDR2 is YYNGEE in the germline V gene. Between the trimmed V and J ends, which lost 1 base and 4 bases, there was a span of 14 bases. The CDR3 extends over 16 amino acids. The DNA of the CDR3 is TGTGCCAGCAGCGTAAAGGGAGGCGTTAGTAATGAAAAACTGTTTTTT. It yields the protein CASSVKGGVSNEKLFF.

The CDR3 nucleotides read TGTGCCATCAGTGACCCGGGCCGTATGGGAGAGACCCAGTACTTC. Translation gives CAISDPGRMGETQYF. This rearrangement joins TRBV10-3 to TRBJ2-5; no firm D call. The CDR3 contains 15 residues. Trimming removed 3 bases from V and 4 bases from J, with 15 bases in between. Germline CDR1 ENHRY, CDR2 SYGVKD.

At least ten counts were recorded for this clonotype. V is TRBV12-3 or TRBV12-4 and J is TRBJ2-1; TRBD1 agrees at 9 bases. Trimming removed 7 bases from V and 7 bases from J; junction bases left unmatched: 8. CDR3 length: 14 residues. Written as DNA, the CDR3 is TGTGCCAGCAATACCCCGACAGGGGGGAATGAGCAGTTCTTC. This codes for CASNTPTGGNEQFF.

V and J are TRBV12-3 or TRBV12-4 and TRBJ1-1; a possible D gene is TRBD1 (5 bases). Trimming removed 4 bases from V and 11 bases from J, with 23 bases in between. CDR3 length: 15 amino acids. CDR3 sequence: CASSSLAEGQWDAFF. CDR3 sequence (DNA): TGTGCCAGCAGTTCTCTTGCCGAGGGGCAGTGGGATGCTTTCTTT.

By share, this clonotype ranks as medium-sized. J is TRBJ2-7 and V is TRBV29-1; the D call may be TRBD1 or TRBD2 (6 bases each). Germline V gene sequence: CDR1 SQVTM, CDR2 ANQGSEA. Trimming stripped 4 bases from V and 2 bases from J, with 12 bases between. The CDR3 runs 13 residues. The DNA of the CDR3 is TGCAGCGTTGGATGGAGGGGGGCCTACGAGCAGTACTTC. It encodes CSVGWRGAYEQYF.

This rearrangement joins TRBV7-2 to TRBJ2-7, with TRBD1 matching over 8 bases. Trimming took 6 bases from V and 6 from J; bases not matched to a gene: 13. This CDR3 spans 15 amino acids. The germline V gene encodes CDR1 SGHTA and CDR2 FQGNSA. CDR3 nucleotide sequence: TGTGCCAGCAGTCAGTTGGGGGGACAGGTGGGCGAGCAGTACTTC. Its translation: CASSQLGGQVGEQYF.

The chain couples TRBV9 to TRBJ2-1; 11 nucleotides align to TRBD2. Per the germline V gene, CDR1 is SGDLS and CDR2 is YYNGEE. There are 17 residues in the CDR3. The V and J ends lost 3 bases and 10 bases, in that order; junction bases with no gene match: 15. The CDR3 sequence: CASSATSGTSGLGEQFF. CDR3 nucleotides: TGTGCCAGCAGCGCTACGTCCGGGACTAGCGGCCTAGGGGAGCAGTTCTTC.

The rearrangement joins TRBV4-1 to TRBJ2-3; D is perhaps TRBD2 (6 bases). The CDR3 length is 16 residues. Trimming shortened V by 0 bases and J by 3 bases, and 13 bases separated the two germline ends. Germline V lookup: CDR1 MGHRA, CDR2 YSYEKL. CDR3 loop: CASSQEGGPYTDTQYF. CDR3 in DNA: TGCGCCAGCAGCCAAGAAGGAGGGCCATATACAGATACGCAGTATTTT.

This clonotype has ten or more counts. The CDR3 sequence is CSVLPREGPEQFF. The CDR3 region has the DNA TGCAGCGTTTTGCCCCGGGAGGGGCCGGAGCAGTTCTTC. V usage is TRBV29-1 and J usage is TRBJ2-1; 8 bases match TRBD2. V lost 5 bases, J lost 10 bases, and 10 bases stayed unmatched. Per germline, CDR1 SQVTM and CDR2 ANQGSEA. The CDR3 extends over 13 amino acids.